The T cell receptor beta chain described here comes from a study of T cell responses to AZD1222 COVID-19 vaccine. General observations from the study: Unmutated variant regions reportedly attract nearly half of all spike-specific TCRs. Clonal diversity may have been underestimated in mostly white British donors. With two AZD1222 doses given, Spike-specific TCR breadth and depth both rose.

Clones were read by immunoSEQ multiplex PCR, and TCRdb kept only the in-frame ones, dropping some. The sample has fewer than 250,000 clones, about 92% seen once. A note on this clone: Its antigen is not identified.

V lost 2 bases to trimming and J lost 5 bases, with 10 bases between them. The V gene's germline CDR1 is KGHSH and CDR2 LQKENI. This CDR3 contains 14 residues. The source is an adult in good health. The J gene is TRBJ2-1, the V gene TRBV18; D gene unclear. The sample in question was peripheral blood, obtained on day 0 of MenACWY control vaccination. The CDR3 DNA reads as TGTGCCAGCTCACCATTACAGAACAACAATGAGCAGTTCTTC. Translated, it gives CASSPLQNNNEQFF.